At least ten counts were recorded for the clone carrying this T cell receptor (beta chain). The antigen is undetermined. TCRdb processed the 5' RACE reads anew with MiXCR; each CDR3 protein has one entry. Here the sample spans some 96,000 distinct CDR3 sequences, around 4.3% being singletons. This entry belongs to a study of spatial heterogeneity in lung cancer. Overall study: Tumor regions showed TCR transcript counts that correlated strongly with a T cell module score from matched bulk RNA-seq.

CDR3 length: 16 amino acids. V lost 5 bases and J 3 bases, leaving 19 bases between the germline ends. Indicated time point: sample taken at primary tumor resection. Material for sequencing was whole RNA from tumor, nontumor lung or frozen PBMC, left unsorted. Study observations and caveats: Tracking of tumor mutation counts was seen in expanded intratumoral alpha and beta TCR counts.

This receptor was taken from a male donor with early-stage non-small cell lung cancer. The sample here was lung tumor tissue, taken at surgery. The V gene is TRBV12-3 or TRBV12-4, the J gene TRBJ1-1; D is possibly TRBD1 (5 bases). CDR3 amino acids: CASSRGTPEVDTEAFF. DNA of the CDR3: TGTGCCAGCAGTCGAGGGACCCCGGAGGTCGACACTGAAGCTTTCTTT.